This T cell receptor (beta chain) was recorded in a study of T cell responses to AZD1222 COVID-19 vaccine. Details on this clone: Its antigen is unknown.

Using immunoSEQ multiplex PCR, the repertoire was profiled, and TCRdb retains in-frame clones only, with some absent. The sample lists about 150,000 clones; about 93% were seen once. Germline CDR1 is KGHSH and CDR2 is LQKENI. The CDR3 covers 13 residues. Trimming took 6 bases from V and 5 from J, leaving 11 bases between them. Findings of the study overall: Clonal diversity may have been underestimated in mostly white British donors.

The receptor's source is an adult who received the AZD1222 COVID-19 vaccine. The sample was peripheral blood, taken 28 days after the second AZD1222 dose. V gene TRBV18 combines with J gene TRBJ2-1, with unresolved D. CDR3 sequence: CASSSGRNNEQFF. In nucleotides, the CDR3 is TGTGCCAGCTCTTCCGGGCGGAACAATGAGCAGTTCTTC.